Listed below are T cell receptor beta chains from one sample, sequenced in a study of response to subunit inactivated influenza vaccine. TCRdb ran MiXCR on the RT-PCR reads and lists one entry per CDR3 protein. The table shows around 580,000 distinct CDR3 sequences, with 13% to 15% occurring only once. The source material was PBMCs from blood, sampled about 11 days after vaccination. The receptor source for this set is a man in his fifties or sixties who received an inactivated influenza vaccine. Each CDR3 is given with its conserved first and last residue. A D gene is named only where the DNA matches it firmly. Some rows mark clone size as missing; the rest say once, few, many or name a class of expanded clone.

V gene	D gene	clone size	CDR3 length	J gene	CDR3 protein	CDR3 DNA
TRBV12-3/TRBV12-4	TRBD1	.	14	TRBJ1-1	CASSPDRERTEAFF	TGTGCCAGCAGTCCGGACAGGGAACGGACTGAAGCTTTCTTT
TRBV10-3	.	few	13	TRBJ2-7	CAIMDVNSYEQYF	TGTGCCATCATGGACGTTAACTCCTACGAGCAGTACTTC
TRBV10-3	.	few	13	TRBJ1-6	CATGQSPGSPLHF	TGTGCCACCGGACAGAGCCCGGGATCACCCCTCCACTTT
TRBV25-1	.	.	13	TRBJ2-5	CASQLLGSETQYF	TGTGCCAGCCAGCTCCTGGGCAGTGAGACCCAGTACTTC
TRBV5-1	TRBD2	.	19	TRBJ2-3	CASSLAGTSGGGKADTQYF	TGCGCCAGCAGCTTGGCTGGGACTAGCGGAGGGGGTAAGGCAGATACGCAGTATTTT
TRBV6-5	.	.	14	TRBJ1-5	CASNSRADNQPQHF	TGTGCCAGCAATTCGAGGGCCGACAATCAGCCCCAGCATTTT
TRBV11-2	TRBD2	.	17	TRBJ2-4	CASSLGQAGGSGNIQYF	TGTGCCAGCAGCTTAGGTCAAGCGGGGGGGAGTGGAAACATTCAGTACTTC
TRBV4-2	TRBD2	.	18	TRBJ2-5	CASSQDFSAGGPVETQYF	TGTGCCAGCAGCCAAGATTTCTCGGCGGGAGGGCCCGTAGAGACCCAGTACTTC
TRBV12-3/TRBV12-4	.	.	13	TRBJ1-2	CASKLHGRYGYTF	TGTGCCAGCAAGCTACATGGGAGGTATGGCTACACCTTC
TRBV6-5	TRBD2	few	13	TRBJ2-7	CASSSRTSSEQYF	TGTGCCAGCAGTTCCCGGACTAGCTCCGAGCAGTACTTC
TRBV4-3	TRBD1	.	15	TRBJ1-5	CASSQDKTGRQPQHF	TGCGCCAGCAGCCAAGATAAGACAGGGAGGCAGCCCCAGCATTTT
TRBV11-2	TRBD1	few	18	TRBJ2-6	CASSPGGSPLSGANVLTF	TGTGCCAGCAGCCCAGGGGGTTCCCCCCTCTCTGGGGCCAACGTCCTGACTTTC
TRBV14	TRBD2	.	16	TRBJ2-1	CASSDGLAAYYNEQFF	TGTGCCAGCAGCGACGGACTAGCGGCTTATTACAATGAGCAGTTCTTC
TRBV12-3/TRBV12-4	.	few	14	TRBJ1-1	CASSFPRRGTEAFF	TGTGCCAGCAGTTTTCCTCGGAGGGGCACTGAAGCTTTCTTT
TRBV20-1	.	few	11	TRBJ2-5	CSAWPGETQYF	TGCAGTGCATGGCCAGGGGAGACCCAGTACTTC
TRBV6-5	.	.	17	TRBJ2-3	CASSYIMQGTSTDTQYF	TGTGCCAGCAGTTACATCATGCAGGGAACTAGCACAGATACGCAGTATTTT
TRBV27	.	many	14	TRBJ1-5	CASRSPYSNQPQHF	TGTGCCAGCAGGTCACCGTATAGCAATCAGCCCCAGCATTTT
TRBV12-3/TRBV12-4	TRBD1	many	14	TRBJ2-3	CASSFTGGTDTQYF	TGTGCCAGCAGTTTTACAGGGGGCACAGATACGCAGTATTTT
TRBV28	TRBD1	few	16	TRBJ2-2	CASSPGQASNTGELFF	TGTGCCAGCAGTCCGGGACAGGCCTCGAACACCGGGGAGCTGTTTTTT
TRBV11-2	TRBD1	.	18	TRBJ2-6	CASSDWTGRISGANVLTF	TGTGCCAGCAGCGACTGGACAGGGAGGATCTCTGGGGCCAACGTCCTGACTTTC
TRBV7-2	.	few	14	TRBJ1-4	CASSLVRFNEKLFF	TGTGCCAGCAGCTTAGTTCGCTTTAATGAAAAACTGTTTTTT
TRBV28	TRBD1	.	16	TRBJ2-7	CASSRGQGVSSCEQYF	TGTGCCAGCAGCCGTGGACAGGGGGTAAGCTCCTGCGAGCAGTACTTC
TRBV9	TRBD1	.	15	TRBJ2-5	CASSTWTGGKETQYF	TGTGCCAGCAGCACCTGGACAGGGGGAAAAGAGACCCAGTACTTC
TRBV5-1	TRBD1	.	15	TRBJ2-1	CASSLRQGASTEQFF	TGCGCCAGCAGCTTGCGACAGGGGGCGAGTACTGAGCAGTTCTTC
TRBV5-1	.	.	14	TRBJ1-1	CASSWGGENTEAFF	TGCGCCAGCAGCTGGGGGGGAGAGAACACTGAAGCTTTCTTT
TRBV4-2	TRBD2	.	19	TRBJ2-1	CASSQKTPLASGAYNEQFF	TGTGCCAGCAGCCAAAAAACACCGCTGGCCAGCGGGGCCTACAATGAGCAGTTCTTC
TRBV12-3/TRBV12-4	TRBD1	few	14	TRBJ2-5	CASSLAGGGGTQYF	TGTGCCAGCAGTTTAGCAGGGGGCGGTGGGACCCAGTACTTC
TRBV7-6	TRBD1	.	16	TRBJ2-5	CASSKGTVNLQETQYF	TGTGCCAGCAGCAAAGGGACAGTCAACCTCCAAGAGACCCAGTACTTC
TRBV29-1	.	few	10	TRBJ2-7	CSAVTGRRGF	TGCAGCGCTGTAACGGGGCGACGTGGCTTC
TRBV11-1	TRBD2	few	18	TRBJ2-3	CASSSPLGLAASTDTQYF	TGTGCCAGCAGCTCACCCCTGGGACTAGCGGCTAGCACAGATACGCAGTATTTT
TRBV15	.	few	15	TRBJ2-2	CATSREPSNTGELFF	TGTGCCACCAGCAGAGAACCTTCCAACACCGGGGAGCTGTTTTTT
TRBV3-1	TRBD1	many	14	TRBJ1-1	CASSLQGAGTEAFF	TGTGCCAGCAGCCTACAGGGGGCAGGGACTGAAGCTTTCTTT
TRBV14	.	.	12	TRBJ1-1	CASSQDPSEAFF	TGTGCCAGCAGCCAAGATCCCAGTGAAGCTTTCTTT
TRBV14	.	few	15	TRBJ1-4	CASSQFGESNEKLFF	TGTGCCAGCAGCCAATTTGGGGAGTCGAATGAAAAACTGTTTTTT
TRBV18	TRBD1	few	15	TRBJ2-5	CASSSLPGQGETQYF	TGTGCCAGCTCATCTTTACCGGGACAGGGTGAGACCCAGTACTTC
TRBV27	.	.	14	TRBJ2-2	CASSFSFTAGELFF	TGTGCCAGCAGTTTCTCGTTTACCGCCGGGGAGCTGTTTTTT
TRBV7-2	.	few	11	TRBJ2-1	CASSRTGEQFF	TGTGCCAGCAGCCGAACCGGTGAGCAGTTCTTC
TRBV5-1	.	few	16	TRBJ2-2	CASSSLRGTYTGELFF	TGCGCCAGCAGCTCCTTACGGGGGACCTACACCGGGGAGCTGTTTTTT
TRBV5-1	.	many	14	TRBJ2-3	CASSQSTAGDTQYF	TGCGCCAGCAGCCAATCGACCGCGGGGGATACGCAGTATTTT
TRBV6-2/TRBV6-3	.	.	14	TRBJ2-2	CASSYSRPAGELFF	TGTGCCAGCAGTTACTCTCGACCGGCCGGGGAGCTGTTTTTT
TRBV3-1	.	.	15	TRBJ1-3	CASSLGSHSGNTIYF	TGTGCCAGCAGCCTCGGCAGCCACTCTGGAAACACCATATATTTT
TRBV6-1	.	.	15	TRBJ2-3	CASSERGLPGDTQYF	TGTGCCAGCAGTGAACGTGGTCTACCTGGGGATACGCAGTATTTT
TRBV12-3/TRBV12-4	.	few	13	TRBJ1-5	CASSDRINQPQHF	TGTGCCAGCAGTGACAGAATTAATCAGCCCCAGCATTTT
TRBV20-1	TRBD2	.	16	TRBJ2-2	CSASPSGGANTGELFF	TGCAGTGCTTCCCCAAGCGGGGGGGCCAACACCGGGGAGCTGTTTTTT
TRBV20-1	TRBD2	.	17	TRBJ2-1	CSARGRLAGGSYNEQFF	TGCAGTGCTAGAGGGAGACTAGCGGGAGGGTCCTACAATGAGCAGTTCTTC
TRBV28	.	.	16	TRBJ2-1	CASSSLGGGWYNEQFF	TGTGCCAGCAGTTCCCTGGGGGGGGGCTGGTACAATGAGCAGTTCTTC
TRBV6-6	.	.	12	TRBJ2-7	CASSFTLGEQYF	TGTGCCAGCAGCTTTACGCTCGGCGAGCAGTACTTC
TRBV6-1	.	.	12	TRBJ2-5	CASRTPGIAQYF	TGTGCCAGCAGAACCCCGGGAATCGCCCAGTACTTC
TRBV25-1	.	.	17	TRBJ2-5	CASTEWGGLSGGETQYF	TGTGCCAGCACCGAATGGGGGGGGTTGTCAGGGGGAGAGACCCAGTACTTC
TRBV5-1	TRBD1	few	15	TRBJ2-5	CASSRNGGQQETQYF	TGCGCCAGCAGCCGAAATGGGGGACAGCAAGAGACCCAGTACTTC
TRBV5-1	.	many	16	TRBJ1-1	CASSLGRYSMNTEAFF	TGCGCCAGCAGCTTGGGCCGTTACAGCATGAACACTGAAGCTTTCTTT
TRBV2	.	once	13	TRBJ1-2	CASTTSRVNGYTF	TGTGCAAGCACCACGTCTCGGGTCAATGGCTACACCTTC
TRBV6-1	TRBD2	.	16	TRBJ2-5	CASRNLRGEYQETQYF	TGTGCCAGCAGGAATTTGCGGGGGGAGTACCAAGAGACCCAGTACTTC
TRBV5-1	.	.	15	TRBJ2-7	CASSLGQGSNYEQYF	TGCGCCAGCAGCTTGGGGCAGGGATCAAACTACGAGCAGTACTTC